These 14 T cell receptor beta chains came from one sample sequenced in a study of cytomegalovirus exposure and HLA in healthy donors. This PCR relied on a set of 60 Vbeta primers and 13 Jbeta primers. Measured with immunoSEQ multiplex PCR; TCRdb has only the in-frame clones, and not every one. The table lists 90,000 to 130,000 clones, with 5.5% to 8% in the top ten. The sequenced sample consisted of PBMCs. The receptors were sampled from a man aged 35 to 55 in good health and CMV-seropositive.

This chain uses TRBV6-4 with TRBJ2-1, with 10 bases matching TRBD2. Germline V gene lookup returns CDR1 MRHNA and CDR2 SNTAGT. This CDR3 has 13 residues. With V trimmed by 2 bases and J by 13 bases, 5 bases remained unmatched. In DNA form, the CDR3 reads TGTGCCAGCAGTGACGGGAGCGGGAGGGACCAGTTCTTC. Translating gives CASSDGSGRDQFF.

This chain's CDR3 is CASSPRGLQYF. CDR3 DNA: TGTGCCAGCAGTCCGAGGGGGCTGCAGTACTTC. The V and J genes are TRBV28 and TRBJ2-7; TRBD1 matches 7 bases. CDR1 and CDR2 (germline): MDHEN, SYDVKM. The CDR3 has 11 amino acids. The ends lost 5 bases at V and 9 bases at J; junction bases unmatched: 4.

The V and J genes are TRBV29-1 and TRBJ2-3; weak D call: TRBD1 (7 bases). Germline assignment: CDR1 SQVTM and CDR2 ANQGSEA. The CDR3 contains 17 residues. Deletions cut 7 bases from V and 5 bases from J, with 28 bases between. CDR3 in amino acids: CSAYLPGGRLVGDTQYF. CDR3 nucleotide sequence: TGCAGCGCGTACCTGCCAGGGGGTAGACTAGTAGGAGATACGCAGTATTTT.

This chain links TRBV2 with TRBJ2-7; D possibly corresponds to TRBD2 (6 bases). Germline V gene lookup returns CDR1 SNHLY and CDR2 FYNNEI. Deletions cut 3 bases from V and 3 bases from J, with 6 bases between. The CDR3 totals 12 residues. The CDR3 region is CASSEGGYEQYF. In DNA, the CDR3 is TGTGCCAGCAGTGAGGGGGGCTACGAGCAGTACTTC.

This chain links TRBV6-5 with TRBJ2-7; TRBD2 is a possible D gene (5 bases). This CDR3 is 14 amino acids long. V shed 4 bases and J shed 2 bases, with 12 bases lying between them. CDR1 is MNHEY, CDR2 SVGAGI, per germline. CDR3 in DNA: TGTGCCAGCAGTTTCCAAACCGGGGCCTACGAGCAGTACTTC. Its translation is CASSFQTGAYEQYF.

Written as DNA, the CDR3 is TGTGCCAGCAGAGGACAGGGGGCTACCACTAGCGGATACAATGAGCAGTTCTTC. Translating it yields CASRGQGATTSGYNEQFF. The gene calls are TRBV28 and TRBJ2-1, with 11 bases identical to TRBD1. V lost 6 bases and J lost 4; bases outside the gene matches: 14. The length of the CDR3 is 18 residues. In germline, CDR1 is MDHEN, CDR2 SYDVKM.

The chain couples TRBV2 to TRBJ2-3; 9 bases are a match to TRBD2. Germline trimming cut 10 bases from V and 4 bases from J; bases unmatched to any gene: 9. CDR3 length equals 14 residues. CDR1 is SNHLY and CDR2 is FYNNEI in the germline V gene. The CDR3 nucleotides are TGTGCCACCTTTAGCGGGAGAAAAGCAGATACGCAGTATTTT. It is translated as CATFSGRKADTQYF.

J is TRBJ1-2 and V is TRBV19; a weak D match, TRBD1 (6 bases). CDR1 is LNHDA and CDR2 is SQIVND in the germline V gene (reference sequence). CDR3 size: 13 residues. With 5 bases removed from V and 6 bases from J, the gap between germline ends came to 13 bases. CDR3 nucleotide sequence: TGTGCCAGTAGTTCTGGGGGCGGCAATGGCTACACCTTC. It translates to CASSSGGGNGYTF.

This chain links TRBV6-5 with TRBJ2-7; 13 nucleotides align to TRBD2. The V gene end was trimmed by 5 bases and the J gene end by 3 bases; junction bases not matched to a gene: 4. Germline values: CDR1 MNHEY, CDR2 SVGAGI. The CDR3 is 15 amino acids. The CDR3 DNA reads as TGTGCCAGCAGTCCCCGGACTAGCGGGAGCTACGAGCAGTACTTC. This codes for CASSPRTSGSYEQYF.

Comment on this clone: A read error may produce the germline difference seen at one junction end. The chain carries TRBV29-1 and TRBJ2-1; 10 bases are a match to TRBD2. The CDR3 is 13 residues long. Per the germline V gene, CDR1 is SQVTM and CDR2 is ANQGSEA. In DNA form, the CDR3 reads TGCAGCGTAGAAGCGGGAGGGCACAATGAGCAGTTCTTC. Translation: CSVEAGGHNEQFF.

CDR3 in amino acids: CASSHGGSITDTQYF. DNA for the CDR3: TGTGCCAGCAGCCATGGCGGGAGCATCACAGATACGCAGTATTTT. This sequence joins TRBV27 and TRBJ2-3, with TRBD2 matching over 7 bases. The CDR3 spans 15 residues. Germline V gene sequence: CDR1 MNHEY, CDR2 SMNVEV (reference sequence). V lost 6 bases to trimming and J lost 2 bases; unmatched junction nucleotides: 8.

V gene TRBV19 combines with J gene TRBJ2-2, with 7 positions matching TRBD1. V was clipped by 7 bases and J by 2 bases; unmatched bases: 7. This CDR3 comprises 15 residues. Germline values: CDR1 LNHDA, CDR2 SQIVND (reference sequence). CDR3 loop: CASMRGTVNTGELFF. The CDR3 region has the DNA TGTGCCAGTATGAGGGGGACAGTCAACACCGGGGAGCTGTTTTTT.

This sequence joins TRBV6-1 and TRBJ2-3; D ambiguous. The CDR3 runs 13 residues. V gave up 10 bases and J gave up 2 bases, with 13 bases separating them. The germline V gene has CDR1 MNHNS and CDR2 SASEGT. The CDR3 nucleotides read TGTGCCACACCTAATCACGCCACAGATACGCAGTATTTT. This codes for CATPNHATDTQYF.

V and J are TRBV29-1 and TRBJ2-1; 7 bases fit TRBD2. V lost 6 bases to trimming and J lost 7 bases; unmatched junction nucleotides: 15. This CDR3 comprises 15 residues. CDR1 is SQVTM, CDR2 ANQGSEA, per germline. CDR3 loop: CSVPRGGQPGNEQFF. The CDR3 DNA follows: TGCAGCGTGCCACGGGGAGGGCAGCCGGGGAATGAGCAGTTCTTC.